The source of this TCR beta chain is a study of blood T cell repertoires in COVID-19. With 2 bases clipped from V and 6 bases from J, the junction kept 5 bases outside the gene matches. The germline CDR1 and CDR2 sequences are SGHTA and FQGTGA. The CDR3 length is 15 residues. Assay used: immunoSEQ multiplex PCR; TCRdb lists only in-frame clones, some missing. The sample includes about 220,000 clones, roughly 80% of them seen just once. The rearrangement uses TRBV7-3 and TRBJ2-7; 12 bases fit TRBD2. Material: PBMCs or T cells enriched from blood (not recorded which). The origin of this receptor is a woman between 35 and 50 years old with acute COVID-19. CDR3 loop: CASSLGLAGRGEQYF. CDR3 nucleotide sequence: TGTGCCAGCAGCTTAGGACTAGCGGGACGAGGCGAGCAGTACTTC.